This T cell receptor (beta chain) came from a study of shared clonotypes between healthy human individuals. V gave up 5 bases and J gave up 3 bases; unmatched junction bases: 9. The CDR3 is 17 amino acids. CDR1 GTSNPN and CDR2 SVGIG come from the germline V gene (reference sequence). Libraries were prepared by immunoSEQ multiplex PCR; TCRdb keeps only in-frame clonotypes and omits some of them. The sample has some 2,500,000 clones; 85% to 95% are singletons. The sample was naive CD4+ T cells from PBMCs. This sample's subset: CD45RA+ positively selected. This rearrangement joins TRBV30 to TRBJ2-2; 13 bases line up with TRBD2. The origin of this receptor is a man aged 18-30 years in good health. Some clones in this sample may be carry-over from other donors' samples. Here the CDR3 DNA reads TGTGCCTGGGGGAATGGACTAGCGGGAGTATACACCGGGGAGCTGTTTTTT. Translating gives CAWGNGLAGVYTGELFF.